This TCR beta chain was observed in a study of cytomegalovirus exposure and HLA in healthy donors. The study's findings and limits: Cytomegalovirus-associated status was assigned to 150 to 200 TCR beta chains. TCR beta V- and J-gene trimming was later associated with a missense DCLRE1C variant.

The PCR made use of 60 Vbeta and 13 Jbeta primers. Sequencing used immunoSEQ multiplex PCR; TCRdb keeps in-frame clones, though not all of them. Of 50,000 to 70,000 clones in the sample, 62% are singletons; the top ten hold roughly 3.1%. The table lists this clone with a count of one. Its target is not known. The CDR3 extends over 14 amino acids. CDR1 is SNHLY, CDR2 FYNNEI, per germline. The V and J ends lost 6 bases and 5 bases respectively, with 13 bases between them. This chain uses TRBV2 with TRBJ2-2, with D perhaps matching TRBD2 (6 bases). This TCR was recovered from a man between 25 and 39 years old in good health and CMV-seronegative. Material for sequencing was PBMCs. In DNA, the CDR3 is TGTGCCAGCAGACGTAGCGGAGGAACCGGGGAGCTGTTTTTT. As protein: CASRRSGGTGELFF.